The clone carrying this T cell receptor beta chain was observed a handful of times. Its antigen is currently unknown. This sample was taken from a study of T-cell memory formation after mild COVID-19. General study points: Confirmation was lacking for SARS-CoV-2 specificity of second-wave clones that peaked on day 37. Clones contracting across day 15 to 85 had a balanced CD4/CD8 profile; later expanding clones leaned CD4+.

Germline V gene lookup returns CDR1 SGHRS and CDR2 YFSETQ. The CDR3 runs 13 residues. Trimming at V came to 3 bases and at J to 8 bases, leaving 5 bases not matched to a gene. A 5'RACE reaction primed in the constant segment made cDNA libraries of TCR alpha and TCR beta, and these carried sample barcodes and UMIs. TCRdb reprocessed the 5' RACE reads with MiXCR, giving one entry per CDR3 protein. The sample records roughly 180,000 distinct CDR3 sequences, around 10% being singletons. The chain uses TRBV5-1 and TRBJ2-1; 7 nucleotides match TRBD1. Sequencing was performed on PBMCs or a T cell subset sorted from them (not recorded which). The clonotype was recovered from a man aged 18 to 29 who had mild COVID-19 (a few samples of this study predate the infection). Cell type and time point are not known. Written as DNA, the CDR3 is TGCGCCAGCAGCTACGGGACAGCCGATGAGCAGTTCTTC. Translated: CASSYGTADEQFF.